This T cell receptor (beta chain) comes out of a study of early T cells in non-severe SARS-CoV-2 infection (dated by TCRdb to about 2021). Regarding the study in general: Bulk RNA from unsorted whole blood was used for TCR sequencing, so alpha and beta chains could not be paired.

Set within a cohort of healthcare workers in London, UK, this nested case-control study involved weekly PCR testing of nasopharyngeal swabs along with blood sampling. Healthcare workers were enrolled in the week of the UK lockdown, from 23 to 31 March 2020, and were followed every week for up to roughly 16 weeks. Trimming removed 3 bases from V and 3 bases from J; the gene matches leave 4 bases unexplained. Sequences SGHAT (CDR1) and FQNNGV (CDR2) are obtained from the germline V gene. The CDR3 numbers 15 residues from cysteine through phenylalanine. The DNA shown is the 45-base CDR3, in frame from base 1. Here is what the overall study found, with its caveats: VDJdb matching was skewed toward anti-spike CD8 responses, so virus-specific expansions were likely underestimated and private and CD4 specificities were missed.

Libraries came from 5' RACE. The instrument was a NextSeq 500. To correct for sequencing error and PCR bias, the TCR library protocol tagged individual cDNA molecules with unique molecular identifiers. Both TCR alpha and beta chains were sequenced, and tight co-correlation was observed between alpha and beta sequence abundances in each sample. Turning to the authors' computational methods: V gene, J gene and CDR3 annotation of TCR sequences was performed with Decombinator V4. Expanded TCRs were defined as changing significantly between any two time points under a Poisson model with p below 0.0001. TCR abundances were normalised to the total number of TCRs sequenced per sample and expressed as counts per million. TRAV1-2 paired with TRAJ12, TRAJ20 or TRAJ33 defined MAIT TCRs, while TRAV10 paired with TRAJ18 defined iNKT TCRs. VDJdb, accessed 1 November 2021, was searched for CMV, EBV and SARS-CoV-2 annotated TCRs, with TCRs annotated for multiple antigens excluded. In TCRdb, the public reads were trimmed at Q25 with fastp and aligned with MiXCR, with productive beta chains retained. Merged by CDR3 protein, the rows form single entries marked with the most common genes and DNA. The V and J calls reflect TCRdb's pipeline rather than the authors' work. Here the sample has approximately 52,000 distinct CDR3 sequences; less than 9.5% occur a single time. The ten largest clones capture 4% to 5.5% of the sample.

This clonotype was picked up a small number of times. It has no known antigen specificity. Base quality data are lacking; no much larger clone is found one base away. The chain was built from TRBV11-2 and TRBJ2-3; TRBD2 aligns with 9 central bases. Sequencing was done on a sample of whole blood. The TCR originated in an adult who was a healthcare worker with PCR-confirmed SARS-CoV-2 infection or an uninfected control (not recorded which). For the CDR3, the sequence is CASSFSGGVTDTQYF. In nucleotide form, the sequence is TGTGCCAGCAGCTTTAGCGGGGGAGTGACAGATACGCAGTATTTT.